In this sample, the clone carrying this TCR beta chain turned up a few times. Its target is not known. Genes and germline are mouse. The read terminates 1 residue before the CDR3 end, so the remaining end is supplied by the germline J gene. These data are taken from a study of tissue T cells after allogeneic stem cell transplantation. Study-wide points: Only a limited share of tissue TCRs appeared in blood or spleen.

This table comes from immunoSEQ multiplex PCR, and its TCRdb copy is limited to in-frame clones, with some not included. Here the sample spans roughly 6,600 clones, 45% to 55% being singletons. Time point here: mouse harvest day 7 after allogeneic transplant. Each mouse received 10^7 T-cell-depleted marrow cells plus 10^6 splenic CD5+ T cells by tail vein. V was pared by 6 bases and J by 1 base, with 1 base of the junction left unmatched. Germline values: CDR1 NSHNY, CDR2 SYGAGN. The CDR3 is made up of 14 amino acids. The specimen was lymph node tissue. The chain combines TRBV13-1 with TRBJ1-4; 9 nucleotides line up with TRBD1. This sequence originates from a female BALB/c mouse given C57BL/6 T cells with graft-versus-host disease after an allogeneic hematopoietic cell transplant. CDR3 region: CASKDRGSNERLFF. The sequenced part of the CDR3 DNA is TGTGCCAGCAAGGACAGGGGTTCCAACGAAAGATTATTT.